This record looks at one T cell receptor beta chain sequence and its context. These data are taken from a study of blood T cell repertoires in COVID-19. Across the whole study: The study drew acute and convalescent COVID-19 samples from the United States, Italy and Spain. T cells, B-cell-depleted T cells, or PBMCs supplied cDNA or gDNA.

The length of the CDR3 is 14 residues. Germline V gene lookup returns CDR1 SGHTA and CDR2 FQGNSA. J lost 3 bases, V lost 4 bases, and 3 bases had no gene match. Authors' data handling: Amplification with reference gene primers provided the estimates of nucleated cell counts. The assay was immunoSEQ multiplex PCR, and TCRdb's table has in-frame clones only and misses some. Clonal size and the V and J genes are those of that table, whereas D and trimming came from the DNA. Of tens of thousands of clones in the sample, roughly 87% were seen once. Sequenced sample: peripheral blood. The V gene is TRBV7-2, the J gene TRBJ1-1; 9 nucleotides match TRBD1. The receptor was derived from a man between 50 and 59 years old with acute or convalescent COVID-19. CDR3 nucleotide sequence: TGTGCCAGCAGCTCAGGACAGGGGTACACTGAAGCTTTCTTT. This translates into CASSSGQGYTEAFF.